The TCR beta chain described here comes from a study of blood T cell repertoires in COVID-19. Study-level background: The origin of the acute and convalescent COVID-19 samples was the United States, Italy and Spain.

TCRdb's copy holds only in-frame clones and misses some; the assay was immunoSEQ multiplex PCR. Seen here are about 290,000 clones, around nine tenths observed once, and the top ten hold about 1.8%. Per the germline V gene, CDR1 is KGHSH and CDR2 is LQKENI. This CDR3 comprises 15 residues. With 2 bases clipped from V and 2 bases from J, the junction kept 4 bases outside the gene matches. This sequence was found in a woman aged 40 to 50 who had recovered from COVID-19. This sequence joins TRBV18 and TRBJ2-3; 7 bases align to TRBD2. Sequenced sample: PBMCs or T cells enriched from blood (not recorded which). Here the CDR3 reads CASSPYGRNTDTQYF. The CDR3 DNA follows: TGTGCCAGCTCACCATACGGGAGGAACACAGATACGCAGTATTTT.